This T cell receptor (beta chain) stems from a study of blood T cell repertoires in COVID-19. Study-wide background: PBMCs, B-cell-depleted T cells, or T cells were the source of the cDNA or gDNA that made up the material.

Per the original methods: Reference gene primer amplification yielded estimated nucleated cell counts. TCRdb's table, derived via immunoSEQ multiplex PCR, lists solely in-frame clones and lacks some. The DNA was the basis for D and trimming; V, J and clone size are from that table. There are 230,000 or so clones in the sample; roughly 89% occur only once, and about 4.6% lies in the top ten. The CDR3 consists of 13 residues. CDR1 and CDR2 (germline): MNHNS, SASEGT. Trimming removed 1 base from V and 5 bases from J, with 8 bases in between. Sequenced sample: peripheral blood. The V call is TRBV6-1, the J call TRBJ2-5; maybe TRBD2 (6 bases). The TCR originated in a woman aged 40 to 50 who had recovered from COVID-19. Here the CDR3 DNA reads TGTGCCAGCAGTGAAGTGGGGAGGGAGACCCAGTACTTC. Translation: CASSEVGRETQYF.